Following are 21 T cell receptor beta chains from one sample sequenced in a study of OX40 agonist ivuxolimab in advanced cancers. The protocol was immunoSEQ multiplex PCR, while the TCRdb copy is restricted to in-frame clones and leaves out a portion. The data contain 65,000 to 95,000 clones, approximately 90% of them seen just once; the ten biggest clones take up roughly 0.2%. The sample in question was CD4+ or CD8+ T cells sorted from blood, obtained in a trial of the OX40 agonist ivuxolimab. The receptors were sampled from an adult with an advanced solid tumor such as melanoma, head and neck, liver or kidney cancer.

The chain couples TRBV9 to TRBJ2-5, with TRBD2 as a possible D gene (6 bases). CDR3 length: 15 residues. Trimming pared 0 bases from V and 2 bases from J, leaving 11 bases between. The germline V gene has CDR1 SGDLS and CDR2 YYNGEE. CDR3 sequence (DNA): TGTGCCAGCAGCGTAGACGGGAGCGGGCAAGAGACCCAGTACTTC. Translation gives CASSVDGSGQETQYF.

The J gene is TRBJ2-5, the V gene TRBV10-1; the D is unclear. From germline, CDR1 is WNHNN and CDR2 SYGVQD (reference sequence). The CDR3 contains 14 residues. The ends were cut back, 0 bases at V and 2 bases at J, with 7 bases in the middle. CDR3 coding DNA: TGCGCCAGCAGTGAGTCAATTGGGCAAGAGACCCAGTACTTC. Translating gives CASSESIGQETQYF.

V is TRBV6-6 and J is TRBJ2-7, with 8 bases matching TRBD1. The CDR3 extends over 16 amino acids. The junction had 8 bases not matched to a gene; V was cut back by 4 bases and J by 0 bases. Germline V lookup: CDR1 MNHNY, CDR2 SVGAGI (reference sequence). CDR3 sequence reads: CASSSGQGISSYEQYF. CDR3 nucleotides: TGTGCCAGCAGTTCTGGACAGGGTATCAGCTCCTACGAGCAGTACTTC.

The table lists this clone with a few counts. This rearrangement joins TRBV19 to TRBJ1-1; D is unresolved. The germline CDR1 and CDR2 sequences are LNHDA and SQIVND (reference sequence). V dropped 5 bases and J dropped 2 bases, with 9 bases sitting between them. This CDR3 is built from 13 residues. The CDR3 is CASSHKPNTEAFF. CDR3 nucleotide sequence: TGTGCCAGTAGTCATAAACCCAACACTGAAGCTTTCTTT.

V gene TRBV6-1 combines with J gene TRBJ1-5; D remains ambiguous. The ends were cut back, 2 bases at V and 5 bases at J, with 7 bases in the middle. There are 13 residues in the CDR3. Germline CDR1 MNHNS, CDR2 SASEGT. The chain's CDR3 is CASSEFRDQPQHF. The CDR3 DNA reads TGTGCCAGCAGTGAATTTAGGGATCAGCCCCAGCATTTT.

The chain uses TRBV7-2 and TRBJ1-2; 8 nucleotides align to TRBD1. The CDR3 runs to 14 residues. V shed 5 bases and J 3 bases; nucleotides not matched to a gene: 5. CDR1 and CDR2 (germline): SGHTA, FQGNSA. The CDR3 DNA sequence: TGTGCCAGCAGCCCAGGACAGGGATACTATGGCTACACCTTC. Translating gives CASSPGQGYYGYTF.

The chain carries TRBV2 and TRBJ1-3; no definite D call. CDR1 and CDR2 from the germline V gene are SNHLY and FYNNEI. The CDR3 consists of 16 residues. Trimming pared 1 base from V and 1 base from J, leaving 11 bases between. The CDR3 region is CASSEGALASGNTIYF. CDR3 nucleotides: TGTGCCAGCAGTGAAGGGGCTTTAGCTTCTGGAAACACCATATATTTT.

The chain joins TRBV19 to TRBJ1-1; D perhaps matches TRBD1 (5 bases). Trimming cost V 7 bases and J 11 bases, with 23 bases left between them. CDR1 and CDR2 from the germline V gene are LNHDA and SQIVND (reference sequence). The CDR3 has 14 residues. The CDR3 loop is CASTLAGTPKAAFF. Written as DNA, the CDR3 is TGTGCCAGTACCCTCGCCGGGACCCCAAAGGCCGCTTTCTTT.

Details on this clone: Other DNA sequences in this specimen translate into the identical CDR3. The gene calls are TRBV6-1 and TRBJ2-7, with 9 bases fitting TRBD1. J lost 0 bases, V lost 4 bases, and 1 base had no gene match. Germline-derived CDR1 and CDR2 are MNHNS and SASEGT. This CDR3 has 14 residues. The CDR3 reads CASSVQGASYEQYF. The DNA of the CDR3 is TGTGCCAGCAGTGTACAGGGGGCCTCCTACGAGCAGTACTTC.

V is TRBV30 and J is TRBJ1-4; D not resolved. V was shortened by 2 bases and J by 12 bases, with 16 bases between the two germline ends. The germline V gene has CDR1 GTSNPN and CDR2 SVGIG (reference sequence). The CDR3 has 13 residues. This chain's CDR3 is CAWSLAPGVELFF. For the CDR3, the DNA is TGTGCCTGGAGTCTGGCCCCCGGGGTGGAACTGTTTTTT. Supplemented by reference TRBV30 and TRBJ1-4, the full variable domain reads SQTIHQWPATLVQPVGSPLSLECTVEGTSNPNLYWYRQAAGRGLQLLFYSVGIGQISSEVPQNLSASRPQDRQFILSSKKLLLSDSGFYLCAWSLAPGVELFFGSGTQLSVL.

This clone occurred once. The chain's CDR3 is CASGPLGLYEQYF. CDR3 nucleotide sequence: TGTGCCAGCGGCCCCCTTGGCCTCTACGAGCAGTACTTC. The chain employs TRBV27 and TRBJ2-7; D ambiguous. The V and J ends lost 8 bases and 3 bases respectively, with 14 bases between them. The CDR3 is made up of 13 amino acids. Germline-derived CDR1 and CDR2 are MNHEY and SMNVEV (reference sequence).

This clone was counted a single time. The V and J genes are TRBV12-2 and TRBJ2-7; TRBD2 was called by the table and not checked on the DNA. TRBV12-2 constitutes a pseudogene. This CDR3 comprises 18 residues. The CDR3 nucleotides read TGTGCAAGTCGCTTAAGCCCGGGTCGTGCGGTGAGCTCCTACGAGCAGTACTTC. It encodes CASRLSPGRAVSSYEQYF.

V is TRBV2 and J is TRBJ1-5; maybe TRBD1 (6 bases). The CDR3 contains 15 residues. With 3 bases removed from V and 0 bases from J, the gap between germline ends came to 9 bases. Per germline, CDR1 SNHLY and CDR2 FYNNEI. The CDR3 bases are TGTGCCAGCAGTGAGGACAGCCTTAGCAATCAGCCCCAGCATTTT. It specifies CASSEDSLSNQPQHF.

The chain uses TRBV27 and TRBJ2-7, with 12 bases aligning to TRBD2. This CDR3 has 15 residues. V shed 5 bases, J shed 6 bases, and the junction held 8 bases outside the gene matches. Germline CDR1 MNHEY, CDR2 SMNVEV (reference sequence). CDR3 sequence: CASSVLAGGHSEQYF. In DNA form, the CDR3 reads TGTGCCAGCAGTGTGCTAGCGGGAGGGCACTCCGAGCAGTACTTC.

This chain connects TRBV10-3 to TRBJ1-3; D gene uncertain. The ends were cut back, 8 bases at V and 1 base at J, with 12 bases in the middle. The CDR3 is made up of 14 amino acids. Looked up from germline, CDR1 is ENHRY and CDR2 is SYGVKD. The chain's CDR3 is CAIQPGPSGNTIYF. The CDR3 DNA sequence: TGTGCCATCCAACCTGGACCATCTGGAAACACCATATATTTT.

This clone was seen more than once but under ten times. The gene calls are TRBV11-2 and TRBJ2-7; D is ambiguous. CDR1 and CDR2 from the germline V gene are SGHAT and FQNNGV. This CDR3 contains 13 residues. V lost 2 bases and J 7 bases, leaving 12 bases between the germline ends. In DNA form, the CDR3 reads TGTGCCAGCAGCTTACTCCGGGCCTTTGAGCAGTACTTC. Translating it yields CASSLLRAFEQYF.

The chain couples TRBV7-2 to TRBJ1-2; 8 positions match TRBD1. The junction had 10 bases not matched to a gene; V was cut back by 5 bases and J by 8 bases. Per the germline V gene, CDR1 is SGHTA and CDR2 is FQGNSA. This CDR3 comprises 14 residues. CDR3 in amino acids: CASSITDRGGGYTF. As DNA, the CDR3 is TGTGCCAGCAGCATCACCGACAGGGGAGGCGGCTACACCTTC.

The genes are TRBV5-4 and TRBJ2-1; D possibly corresponds to TRBD2 (6 bases). The ends were cut back, 0 bases at V and 13 bases at J, with 11 bases in the middle. This CDR3 has 12 amino acids. Germline-derived CDR1 and CDR2 are SGHNT and YYREEE (reference sequence). The CDR3 protein is CASSLAEGRQFF. Written as DNA, the CDR3 is TGTGCCAGCAGCTTGGCGGAGGGGCGCCAGTTCTTC.

The rearrangement links TRBV7-3 to TRBJ2-3; D call uncertain. CDR3 length: 14 amino acids. Between the trimmed V and J ends, which lost 5 bases and 0 bases, there was a span of 9 bases. From germline, CDR1 is SGHTA and CDR2 FQGTGA. CDR3 sequence: CASSARISTDTQYF. In nucleotides, the CDR3 is TGTGCCAGCAGCGCCCGGATAAGCACAGATACGCAGTATTTT.

This clone was recorded a few times. This chain links TRBV7-6 with TRBJ2-7; 7 bases align to TRBD2. The V gene's germline CDR1 is SGHVS and CDR2 FNYEAQ. The trim removed 5 bases at V and 3 bases at J, leaving 7 bases unmatched. The CDR3 totals 14 residues. The CDR3, as DNA: TGTGCCAGCAGCCCCGCCGGGAGGAACTACGAGCAGTACTTC. This codes for CASSPAGRNYEQYF.

This sequence joins TRBV4-1 and TRBJ2-7; D may be TRBD1 (6 bases). The CDR3 runs 15 residues. V lost 0 bases and J 2 bases, leaving 11 bases between the germline ends. From germline, CDR1 is MGHRA and CDR2 YSYEKL. CDR3 nucleotides: TGCGCCAGCAGCCAAGATGAGGGGGTAGCCTACGAGCAGTACTTC. Protein sequence: CASSQDEGVAYEQYF.